The 16 T cell receptor beta chains below were found in one sample sequenced in a study of CD8+CD57+ T cells in acquired aplastic anemia. TCR beta VDJ and CDR3 were profiled, and genomic DNA was the template. Each CDR3 protein is one row after TCRdb ran MiXCR on the reads. Here the sample spans around 180,000 distinct CDR3 sequences, about 60% being singletons. Sequencing input: sorted CD4+, CD8+, or CD8+CD57+ T cells (not recorded which) from PBMCs. Every receptor here comes from a human donor in good health.

Comments on this clonotype: An end of the junction differs from the germline gene, which may be a read error. The J gene is TRBJ1-6, the V gene TRBV5-1, with 7 bases lining up with TRBD1. From germline, CDR1 is SGHRS and CDR2 YFSETQ. There are 14 residues in the CDR3. CDR3 in DNA: TGTGCCAGCAGCCCGACAGGGTCTCGATCACCCCTCCACTTT. This gives the protein CASSPTGSRSPLHF.

The CDR3 DNA reads as TGTGCCAGCAGCCAAGTTGAGTTTAATTCACCCCTCCACTTT. It is translated as CASSQVEFNSPLHF. The J gene is TRBJ1-6, the V gene TRBV3-1; no definite D call. V gave up 1 base and J gave up 6 bases, with 7 bases separating them. CDR3 length: 14 residues. Germline V CDR1 and CDR2: LGHDT, YNNKEL (reference sequence). Supplemented by reference TRBV3-1 and TRBJ1-6, the full variable domain reads DTAVSQTPKYLVTQMGNDKSIKCEQNLGHDTMYWYKQDSKKFLKIMFSYNNKELIINETVPNRFSPKSPDKAHLNLHINSLELGDSAVYFCASSQVEFNSPLHFGNGTRLTVT.

This clonotype was counted once. The V and J genes are TRBV6-5 and TRBJ2-7; D gene unclear. CDR1 and CDR2 from the germline V gene are MNHEY and SVGAGI. The V end lost 4 bases, the J end lost 2 bases, and 6 bases lay between the germline ends. CDR3 length: 12 amino acids. Here the CDR3 DNA reads TGTGCCAGCAGTTTATTCACCTACGAGCAGTACTTC. This codes for CASSLFTYEQYF.

About this clonotype itself: A read error may produce the germline difference seen at one junction end. The chain has TRBV2 and TRBJ1-1, with 9 bases fitting TRBD1. The CDR3 covers 13 residues. Germline V gives CDR1 SNHLY, CDR2 FYNNEI. The CDR3 is CASNGQGNTETFF. CDR3 in DNA: TGTGCCAGCAATGGACAGGGGAACACTGAAACTTTCTTT. The variable domain in full, completed from reference TRBV2 and TRBJ1-1, reads EPEVTQTPSHQVTQMGQEVILRCVPISNHLYFYWYRQILGQKVEFLVSFYNNEISEKSEIFDDQFSVERPDGSNFTLKIRSTKLEDSAMYFCASNGQGNTETFFGQGTRLTVV.

In this sample, this clonotype turned up a few times. V gene TRBV7-9 combines with J gene TRBJ1-5, with TRBD1 as a possible D gene (5 bases). This CDR3 region has 13 residues. Between the trimmed V and J ends, which lost 6 bases and 7 bases, there was a span of 13 bases. The germline V gene has CDR1 SEHNR and CDR2 FQNEAQ (reference sequence). The CDR3 region is CASSRGGDQPQHF. The CDR3 bases are TGTGCCAGCAGTCGGGGGGGAGACCAGCCCCAGCATTTT.

V usage is TRBV20-1 and J usage is TRBJ1-2, with a weak D call TRBD1 (6 bases). The CDR3 has 14 amino acids. Trimming shortened V by 3 bases and J by 8 bases, and 19 bases separated the two germline ends. From germline, CDR1 is DFQATT and CDR2 SNEGSKA (reference sequence). CDR3 nucleotide sequence: TGCAGTGCTAGCGCGCAGGACAGATTGGGAGGCTACACCTTC. This gives the protein CSASAQDRLGGYTF.

The gene calls are TRBV7-9 and TRBJ1-1; no definite D call. The V gene lost 2 bases and the J gene lost 6 bases, with 10 bases spanning the gap. CDR1 and CDR2 (germline): SEHNR, FQNEAQ (reference sequence). This CDR3 spans 13 amino acids. CDR3 residues: CASSLTGLAEAFF. The CDR3 region has the DNA TGTGCCAGCAGCTTAACGGGTCTGGCTGAAGCTTTCTTT.

This clonotype was seen only a few times. This rearrangement joins TRBV25-1 to TRBJ2-1, with unresolved D. The ends were cut back, 7 bases at V and 8 bases at J, with 15 bases in the middle. The CDR3 runs to 13 residues. Germline CDR1 and CDR2: MGHDK and SYGVNS. The CDR3: CASTQPLSDEQFF. As DNA, the CDR3 is TGTGCCAGCACCCAACCCCTCTCCGATGAGCAGTTCTTC.

This chain links TRBV5-1 with TRBJ2-7, with D perhaps TRBD1 (5 bases). The V end lost 5 bases, the J end lost 8 bases, and 20 bases lay between the germline ends. Per the germline V gene, CDR1 is SGHRS and CDR2 is YFSETQ. There are 14 residues in the CDR3. CDR3 nucleotides: TGCGCCAGCAGTGATCAGGGTTGGGCTCTTCAGCAGTACTTC. The encoded protein is CASSDQGWALQQYF.

This sequence joins TRBV5-1 and TRBJ1-1; no clear D gene. Trimming removed 0 bases from V and 1 base from J, with 10 bases in between. Germline CDR1 and CDR2: SGHRS and YFSETQ. The CDR3 sequence is 15 residues long. The chain's CDR3 is CASSLGLAGNTEAFF. Written as DNA, the CDR3 is TGCGCCAGCAGCTTGGGATTGGCAGGGAACACTGAAGCTTTCTTT.

About this clonotype itself: At one of its ends the junction is not consistent with the germline gene, which may arise from a read error. V and J are TRBV5-1 and TRBJ1-1; D may be TRBD1 (5 bases). Looked up from germline, CDR1 is SGHRS and CDR2 is YFSETQ. This CDR3 contains 12 residues. CDR3 sequence: CASREGNTEASF. The CDR3 bases are TGCGCCAGCAGGGAGGGGAACACTGAAGCTTCCTTT.

V gene TRBV7-8 combines with J gene TRBJ1-2; D is unresolved. From germline, CDR1 is SGHVS and CDR2 FQNEAQ. Between the trimmed V and J ends, which lost 7 bases and 2 bases, there was a span of 17 bases. CDR3 size: 15 residues. This CDR3 reads CASKSTLEKNYGYTF. For the CDR3, the DNA is TGTGCCAGCAAAAGCACATTAGAGAAGAACTATGGCTACACCTTC.

Ten or more counts support this clonotype. The V call is TRBV29-1, the J call TRBJ2-7; D unclear. Per the germline V gene, CDR1 is SQVTM and CDR2 is ANQGSEA. The CDR3 loop spans 13 amino acids. With 5 bases removed from V and 2 bases from J, the gap between germline ends came to 13 bases. CDR3 in amino acids: CSVTDSSTYEQYF. CDR3 DNA sequence: TGCAGCGTTACCGACTCCTCAACCTACGAGCAGTACTTC.

The rearrangement links TRBV9 to TRBJ2-3; D is possibly TRBD1 (6 bases). V lost 2 bases and J 1 base, leaving 17 bases between the germline ends. Per germline, CDR1 SGDLS and CDR2 YYNGEE. CDR3 length: 17 amino acids. CDR3: CASSVLQGHRGTDTQYF. In nucleotides, the CDR3 is TGTGCCAGCAGCGTCTTACAGGGACATAGAGGCACAGATACGCAGTATTTT.

The chain combines TRBV20-1 with TRBJ2-3; possible D gene TRBD2, 6 bases. Germline-derived CDR1 and CDR2 are DFQATT and SNEGSKA (reference sequence). The CDR3 runs to 14 residues. V gave up 1 base and J gave up 1 base, with 9 bases separating them. The DNA for the CDR3 is TGCAGTGCTAGAGTAAGGAGGGGCACAGATACGCAGTATTTT. It specifies CSARVRRGTDTQYF.

The chain has TRBV12-3 or TRBV12-4 and TRBJ2-7, with D uncertain. The V gene lost 6 bases and the J gene lost 0 bases, with 9 bases spanning the gap. The CDR3 has 13 residues. The CDR3 loop reads CASRDAISYEQYF. DNA of the CDR3: TGTGCCAGCAGGGACGCGATCTCCTACGAGCAGTACTTC.